These T cell receptor beta chains were read from a single sample in a study of T cells after yellow fever vaccination. TCRdb processed the 5' RACE reads anew with MiXCR; each CDR3 protein has one entry. This repertoire shows 250,000 to 400,000 distinct CDR3 sequences, 4.1% found once; its top ten account for 20% to 25%. This specimen was PBMCs, taken 5 days after the yellow fever booster vaccination. The source of these receptors is a man in his late teens or twenties who received the YFV17D yellow fever vaccine. Each CDR3 is given with its conserved first and last residue. Fields, in order: CDR3 DNA, CDR3 protein, clone size, V gene, J gene, CDR3 length, D gene. D genes are given only for firm matches. Clone size is stated in some rows and not others, as once, few, many or a class when expanded.

CDR3nt: TGCGCCAGCAGCCAAGAAAGCGTCCCGGGCTCCTACGAGCAGTACTTC
CDR3aa: CASSQESVPGSYEQYF
abundance: few
v_gene: TRBV4-3
j_gene: TRBJ2-7
len: 16
d_gene: NA

CDR3nt: TGTGCCACCAGCAGAGAAAAGGGCTTCGATGAAAAACTGTTTTTT
CDR3aa: CATSREKGFDEKLFF
abundance: few
v_gene: TRBV15
j_gene: TRBJ1-4
len: 15
d_gene: NA

CDR3nt: TGTGCCAGCAGCAATTCGGGCCGGACCGGGGAGCTGTTTTTT
CDR3aa: CASSNSGRTGELFF
abundance: NA
v_gene: TRBV7-2
j_gene: TRBJ2-2
len: 14
d_gene: NA

CDR3nt: TGTGCCAGCGTTGACGGGGGGGCGACAGATACGCAGTATTTT
CDR3aa: CASVDGGATDTQYF
abundance: few
v_gene: TRBV5-4
j_gene: TRBJ2-3
len: 14
d_gene: TRBD2

CDR3nt: TGCAGTGCTAGGAGGGGGGTGAACACTGAAGCTTTCTTT
CDR3aa: CSARRGVNTEAFF
abundance: many
v_gene: TRBV20-1
j_gene: TRBJ1-1
len: 13
d_gene: NA

CDR3nt: TGTGCCAGCAGAGATCCGGGACATCACGAGCAGTACTTC
CDR3aa: CASRDPGHHEQYF
abundance: NA
v_gene: TRBV6-2/TRBV6-3
j_gene: TRBJ2-7
len: 13
d_gene: NA

CDR3nt: TGTGCCAGCAGCTCACGACGGCCACACCTCTATGGCTACACCTTC
CDR3aa: CASSSRRPHLYGYTF
abundance: many
v_gene: TRBV7-9
j_gene: TRBJ1-2
len: 15
d_gene: NA

CDR3nt: TGTGCCAGCACAGGGGCAGGAGGCGGGGAGCTGTTTTTT
CDR3aa: CASTGAGGGELFF
abundance: NA
v_gene: TRBV25-1
j_gene: TRBJ2-2
len: 13
d_gene: NA

CDR3nt: TGTGCCATCAGTGAGCGGGGGGAGGGCACAGATACGCAGTATTTT
CDR3aa: CAISERGEGTDTQYF
abundance: NA
v_gene: TRBV10-3
j_gene: TRBJ2-3
len: 15
d_gene: TRBD2

CDR3nt: TGTGCCAGCAGACAGGGGTTCGAGCAGTACTTC
CDR3aa: CASRQGFEQYF
abundance: NA
v_gene: TRBV6-1
j_gene: TRBJ2-7
len: 11
d_gene: TRBD1

CDR3nt: TGTGCCAGCAGCCAAGCAGCAACTGGTGCGGTCGGGAATGAGCAGTTCTTC
CDR3aa: CASSQAATGAVGNEQFF
abundance: NA
v_gene: TRBV4-2
j_gene: TRBJ2-1
len: 17
d_gene: NA

CDR3nt: TGTGCCAGCAGTTTATTGCGGGGGGGCTTTGACGATGAGCAGTTCTTC
CDR3aa: CASSLLRGGFDDEQFF
abundance: NA
v_gene: TRBV28
j_gene: TRBJ2-1
len: 16
d_gene: TRBD2

CDR3nt: TGTGCCAGCAGCTTAGAGGTCCCCCTGACGCAGTATTTT
CDR3aa: CASSLEVPLTQYF
abundance: many
v_gene: TRBV7-2
j_gene: TRBJ2-3
len: 13
d_gene: NA

CDR3nt: TGTGCCAGTGCGGGACAGGGGGCCACTGAAGCTTTCTTT
CDR3aa: CASAGQGATEAFF
abundance: NA
v_gene: TRBV19
j_gene: TRBJ1-1
len: 13
d_gene: TRBD1

CDR3nt: TGTGCCAGCAGCGCCCCCGGGGGGGGCCTGGAGACCCAGTACTTC
CDR3aa: CASSAPGGGLETQYF
abundance: many
v_gene: TRBV7-2
j_gene: TRBJ2-5
len: 15
d_gene: TRBD2

CDR3nt: TGTGCCAGCAGCCCGGGTCCACTCTCTGGAAACACCATATATTTT
CDR3aa: CASSPGPLSGNTIYF
abundance: NA
v_gene: TRBV7-2
j_gene: TRBJ1-3
len: 15
d_gene: NA

CDR3nt: TGTGCCAGTAGTATTCGATGGGTTAGGGGGATTGAGCAGTTCTTC
CDR3aa: CASSIRWVRGIEQFF
abundance: many
v_gene: TRBV19
j_gene: TRBJ2-1
len: 15
d_gene: NA

CDR3nt: TGCGCCAGCGGGCCGTTGAACAGTCCAGCTTTCTTT
CDR3aa: CASGPLNSPAFF
abundance: few
v_gene: TRBV5-1
j_gene: TRBJ1-1
len: 12
d_gene: NA

CDR3nt: TGTGCCAGCAGTTTGCGGGGGGTTAGCAATGAGCAGTTCTTC
CDR3aa: CASSLRGVSNEQFF
abundance: NA
v_gene: TRBV27
j_gene: TRBJ2-1
len: 14
d_gene: TRBD2

CDR3nt: TGTGCCAGCAGTTCTCCCGGGACAGGGATTGGAAACACCATATATTTT
CDR3aa: CASSSPGTGIGNTIYF
abundance: few
v_gene: TRBV28
j_gene: TRBJ1-3
len: 16
d_gene: TRBD1

CDR3nt: TGTGCCAGCAGCGGGACTAGCTGGGAGACCCAGTACTTC
CDR3aa: CASSGTSWETQYF
abundance: many
v_gene: TRBV27
j_gene: TRBJ2-5
len: 13
d_gene: TRBD2

CDR3nt: TGTGCCAGCAGCTTAACTCGGAATAATTCACCCCTCCACTTT
CDR3aa: CASSLTRNNSPLHF
abundance: many
v_gene: TRBV7-2
j_gene: TRBJ1-6
len: 14
d_gene: NA

CDR3nt: TGTGCCAGCTCACCCCGGGAGCCTGAAGCTTTCTTT
CDR3aa: CASSPREPEAFF
abundance: NA
v_gene: TRBV18
j_gene: TRBJ1-1
len: 12
d_gene: NA

CDR3nt: TGTGCCAGCAGTTTATACGGGGGTCCAGCAACTAATGAAAAACTGTTTTTT
CDR3aa: CASSLYGGPATNEKLFF
abundance: few
v_gene: TRBV28
j_gene: TRBJ1-4
len: 17
d_gene: NA

CDR3nt: TGTGCCAGCAGCTGGGGGGGAAGCACAGATACGCAGTATTTT
CDR3aa: CASSWGGSTDTQYF
abundance: many
v_gene: TRBV5-6
j_gene: TRBJ2-3
len: 14
d_gene: TRBD2

CDR3nt: TGCGCCAGCAGCCAAGCGACAGCGAGAGCTAACTATGGCTACACCTTC
CDR3aa: CASSQATARANYGYTF
abundance: many
v_gene: TRBV4-3
j_gene: TRBJ1-2
len: 16
d_gene: NA

CDR3nt: TGTGCCAGCAGTTATGGCGGGGGCAGCACAGATACGCAGTATTTT
CDR3aa: CASSYGGGSTDTQYF
abundance: NA
v_gene: TRBV6-5
j_gene: TRBJ2-3
len: 15
d_gene: NA

CDR3nt: TGTGCCAGCAGCGTTGGAGGGGGCGCAGTAGAGACCCAGTACTTC
CDR3aa: CASSVGGGAVETQYF
abundance: many
v_gene: TRBV9
j_gene: TRBJ2-5
len: 15
d_gene: NA

CDR3nt: TGCGCCAGCAGCTCGGACAAAGCTAATGAAAAACTGTTTTTT
CDR3aa: CASSSDKANEKLFF
abundance: NA
v_gene: TRBV5-1
j_gene: TRBJ1-4
len: 14
d_gene: NA

CDR3nt: TGTGCCAGCAGTTTGCAGACACCTCCCTACGAGCAGTACTTC
CDR3aa: CASSLQTPPYEQYF
abundance: few
v_gene: TRBV12-3/TRBV12-4
j_gene: TRBJ2-7
len: 14
d_gene: NA

CDR3nt: TGTGCCAGCAGTTACGACACTGGTCTGAACACTGAAGCTTTCTTT
CDR3aa: CASSYDTGLNTEAFF
abundance: NA
v_gene: TRBV6-2/TRBV6-3
j_gene: TRBJ1-1
len: 15
d_gene: NA

CDR3nt: TGTGCCAGCAGTTACCGGCAGGGTGGGTACTGGTTCTTC
CDR3aa: CASSYRQGGYWFF
abundance: many
v_gene: TRBV27
j_gene: TRBJ2-1
len: 13
d_gene: NA

CDR3nt: TGTGCCAGCAGGACTGCTCTACAGGGGTGGAAAGGCTACACCTTC
CDR3aa: CASRTALQGWKGYTF
abundance: few
v_gene: TRBV6-5
j_gene: TRBJ1-2
len: 15
d_gene: TRBD1

CDR3nt: TGCGCCAGCAACTACAGGGAGAACACTGAAGCTTTCTTT
CDR3aa: CASNYRENTEAFF
abundance: many
v_gene: TRBV5-1
j_gene: TRBJ1-1
len: 13
d_gene: NA

CDR3nt: TGTGCCAGCAGCCCGGGACAGGCTGGGGCCAACGTCCTGACTTTC
CDR3aa: CASSPGQAGANVLTF
abundance: few
v_gene: TRBV7-3
j_gene: TRBJ2-6
len: 15
d_gene: TRBD1

CDR3nt: TGCGCCAGCAGCCGATTCACAGGGGACTCCTACAATGAGCAGTTCTTC
CDR3aa: CASSRFTGDSYNEQFF
abundance: many
v_gene: TRBV4-1
j_gene: TRBJ2-1
len: 16
d_gene: TRBD1

CDR3nt: TGCAGTGCAAATGGACAGCAGAATGAAAAACTGTTTTTT
CDR3aa: CSANGQQNEKLFF
abundance: few
v_gene: TRBV20-1
j_gene: TRBJ1-4
len: 13
d_gene: NA

CDR3nt: TGCGCCACTTCCGTGACAGGGGCCCACGAGCAGTACTTC
CDR3aa: CATSVTGAHEQYF
abundance: few
v_gene: TRBV5-1
j_gene: TRBJ2-7
len: 13
d_gene: TRBD1

CDR3nt: TGTGCCAGCAGCTACGAGACAGGGTCCGGGGAGCTGTTTTTT
CDR3aa: CASSYETGSGELFF
abundance: many
v_gene: TRBV6-1
j_gene: TRBJ2-2
len: 14
d_gene: TRBD1

CDR3nt: TGTGCCAGCTCACCACCGCGGTCTGGTCTTACATCCTATGGCTACACCTTC
CDR3aa: CASSPPRSGLTSYGYTF
abundance: few
v_gene: TRBV18
j_gene: TRBJ1-2
len: 17
d_gene: NA

CDR3nt: TGTGCCAGCAGCTCGCCTGGACAGGGATTGATAGGCAATCAGCCCCAGCATTTT
CDR3aa: CASSSPGQGLIGNQPQHF
abundance: few
v_gene: TRBV7-8
j_gene: TRBJ1-5
len: 18
d_gene: TRBD1

CDR3nt: TGTGCCAGCAGCCTCAGGGTCCGGGCTGAGCAGTTCTTC
CDR3aa: CASSLRVRAEQFF
abundance: NA
v_gene: TRBV11-2
j_gene: TRBJ2-1
len: 13
d_gene: NA

CDR3nt: TGTGCCAGCAGCCAGCCCGGGGCGGGGGATCGCAATGAGCAGTTCTTC
CDR3aa: CASSQPGAGDRNEQFF
abundance: many
v_gene: TRBV4-2
j_gene: TRBJ2-1
len: 16
d_gene: TRBD2

CDR3nt: TGCGCCAGCAGCATCGGGGAGGGAAGTGGCACAGATACGCAGTATTTT
CDR3aa: CASSIGEGSGTDTQYF
abundance: few
v_gene: TRBV5-1
j_gene: TRBJ2-3
len: 16
d_gene: TRBD2

CDR3nt: TGCAGCGTTGAATTCAGGGTTCCTGAGACCCAGTACTTC
CDR3aa: CSVEFRVPETQYF
abundance: NA
v_gene: TRBV29-1
j_gene: TRBJ2-5
len: 13
d_gene: NA

CDR3nt: TGCAGTGCTGGCCCGGGACAGGTTGAGCAGTTCTTC
CDR3aa: CSAGPGQVEQFF
abundance: NA
v_gene: TRBV20-1
j_gene: TRBJ2-1
len: 12
d_gene: TRBD1

CDR3nt: TGTGCCAGCAGCAGGGCCGGCGGTGGCTACACCTTC
CDR3aa: CASSRAGGGYTF
abundance: many
v_gene: TRBV7-2
j_gene: TRBJ1-2
len: 12
d_gene: NA